This entry lists 3 T cell receptor beta chains sequenced from one sample in a study of shared clonotypes between healthy human individuals. The repertoire was sequenced with immunoSEQ multiplex PCR; TCRdb's copy has only in-frame clones and lacks some. The sample includes around 990,000 clones, roughly 77% seen only once; the top ten take roughly 0.9%. Sequenced sample: memory CD4+ T cells from PBMCs. The subset: CD45RA-negative fraction. These receptors all stem from a man between 18 and 35 years old in good health. Some clones in this sample may be carry-over from other donors' samples.

The chain employs TRBV7-2 and TRBJ2-1; weak D call: TRBD1 (6 bases). V shed 5 bases and J shed 4 bases, with 15 bases lying between them. Germline V lookup: CDR1 SGHTA, CDR2 FQGNSA. The CDR3 consists of 15 residues. The chain's CDR3 is CASSIYRERYNEQFF. CDR3 DNA sequence: TGTGCCAGCAGCATATACAGGGAGAGATACAATGAGCAGTTCTTC.

This chain connects TRBV5-1 to TRBJ1-1; a possible D gene is TRBD1 (6 bases). Germline V gene lookup returns CDR1 SGHRS and CDR2 YFSETQ. The CDR3 has 16 amino acids. V shed 3 bases and J shed 2 bases, with 17 bases lying between them. In DNA form, the CDR3 reads TGCGCCAGCAGCTCATCCCTAGGACAGTTAAACACTGAAGCTTTCTTT. It yields the protein CASSSSLGQLNTEAFF.

This clone was observed a few times. V is TRBV6-1 and J is TRBJ1-5; 10 bases match TRBD1. In germline, CDR1 is MNHNS, CDR2 SASEGT. The ends lost 4 bases at V and 7 bases at J; junction bases unmatched: 1. The CDR3 length is 13 residues. CDR3 in amino acids: CASSVGQGQPQHF. The CDR3 nucleotides read TGTGCCAGCAGTGTGGGACAGGGGCAGCCCCAGCATTTT.